The rows below give T cell receptor beta chains drawn from one sample of a study of OX40 agonist ivuxolimab in advanced cancers. Produced via immunoSEQ multiplex PCR; TCRdb's table is partial and in-frame only. Here the sample spans about 77,000 clones, 83% being singletons. This sample comprised CD4+ or CD8+ T cells sorted from blood, obtained in a trial of the OX40 agonist ivuxolimab. All receptors derive from an adult with an advanced solid tumor such as melanoma, head and neck, liver or kidney cancer. Both conserved end residues are part of each CDR3. D genes are given only for firm matches. Clone size is given for some rows only: seen once, a few or many times, or a class if the clone is expanded.

d_call: NA
v_call: TRBV7-3
j_call: TRBJ1-1
clone_size: NA
cdr3_nt: TGTGCCAGCAGCCTCAAAATGACCCTCCGGCACACTGAAGCTTTCTTT
cdr3_aa: CASSLKMTLRHTEAFF

d_call: NA
v_call: TRBV4-1
j_call: TRBJ1-3
clone_size: once
cdr3_nt: TGCGCCAGCAGCCAAGAGCCCGCCCAAAACTCTGGAAACACCATATATTTT
cdr3_aa: CASSQEPAQNSGNTIYF

d_call: NA
v_call: TRBV5-8
j_call: TRBJ2-3
clone_size: NA
cdr3_nt: TGTGCCAGCAGCCAGACAGGCGTCACAGATACGCAGTATTTT
cdr3_aa: CASSQTGVTDTQYF

d_call: NA
v_call: TRBV7-9
j_call: TRBJ1-3
clone_size: few
cdr3_nt: TGTGCCAGCAGCCCACCCTCCGGAAACACCATATATTTT
cdr3_aa: CASSPPSGNTIYF

d_call: TRBD1
v_call: TRBV29-1
j_call: TRBJ2-1
clone_size: NA
cdr3_nt: TGCAGCGTTGGGGGACAGACCTCCTACAATGAGCAGTTCTTC
cdr3_aa: CSVGGQTSYNEQFF

d_call: NA
v_call: TRBV27
j_call: TRBJ2-2
clone_size: NA
cdr3_nt: TGTGCCAACCCCCCCGGGGAGCTGTTTTTT
cdr3_aa: CANPPGELFF

d_call: NA
v_call: TRBV20-1
j_call: TRBJ1-1
clone_size: once
cdr3_nt: TGCAGTGCTGGAACAGGGAATGGAGCTTTCTTT
cdr3_aa: CSAGTGNGAFF

d_call: NA
v_call: TRBV7-3
j_call: TRBJ1-3
clone_size: NA
cdr3_nt: TGTGCCAGCAGCTTACCAACAGGGAGGACCTCTGGAAACACCATATATTTT
cdr3_aa: CASSLPTGRTSGNTIYF

d_call: TRBD2
v_call: TRBV28
j_call: TRBJ2-3
clone_size: few
cdr3_nt: TGTGCCAGCAGTTTAAGCGGGGGGGATACGCAGTATTTT
cdr3_aa: CASSLSGGDTQYF

d_call: NA
v_call: TRBV25-1
j_call: TRBJ1-2
clone_size: NA
cdr3_nt: TGTGCCAGCAGCGGTTATGGCTACACCTTC
cdr3_aa: CASSGYGYTF

d_call: NA
v_call: TRBV19
j_call: TRBJ2-7
clone_size: NA
cdr3_nt: TGTGCCAGTAGCACCCCTCGGGGGTCAGGCTACGAGCAGTACTTC
cdr3_aa: CASSTPRGSGYEQYF

d_call: NA
v_call: TRBV2
j_call: TRBJ1-2
clone_size: NA
cdr3_nt: TGTGCCAGCAGTGCAGGGGAGGGCTATGGCTACACCTTC
cdr3_aa: CASSAGEGYGYTF

d_call: NA
v_call: TRBV5-1
j_call: TRBJ1-2
clone_size: NA
cdr3_nt: TGCGCCAGCAGCTCGGACGGTGACTATGGCTACACCTTC
cdr3_aa: CASSSDGDYGYTF

d_call: NA
v_call: TRBV9
j_call: TRBJ1-5
clone_size: NA
cdr3_nt: TGTGCCAGCAGCGTAGGACAGTTTCAGCCCCAGCATTTT
cdr3_aa: CASSVGQFQPQHF

d_call: NA
v_call: TRBV6-1
j_call: TRBJ2-4
clone_size: NA
cdr3_nt: TGTGCCAGCAGGGGAGGGGGCCAGGCCAAAAACATTCAGTACTTC
cdr3_aa: CASRGGGQAKNIQYF

d_call: TRBD1
v_call: TRBV5-1
j_call: TRBJ1-5
clone_size: once
cdr3_nt: TGCGCCAGCAGCTCTACAGGGGAGAGCAATCAGCCCCAGCATTTT
cdr3_aa: CASSSTGESNQPQHF

d_call: NA
v_call: TRBV28
j_call: TRBJ1-5
clone_size: NA
cdr3_nt: TGTGCCAGCAGTTTCTCAAGCAATCAGCCCCAGCATTTT
cdr3_aa: CASSFSSNQPQHF

d_call: NA
v_call: TRBV28
j_call: TRBJ2-2
clone_size: NA
cdr3_nt: TGTGCCAGCAGACAACCAGGTCCTCCCGGGGAGCTGTTTTTT
cdr3_aa: CASRQPGPPGELFF

d_call: NA
v_call: TRBV27
j_call: TRBJ2-3
clone_size: NA
cdr3_nt: TGTGCCAGCAGTTTATGGAGGGGAGATACGCAGTATTTT
cdr3_aa: CASSLWRGDTQYF

d_call: NA
v_call: TRBV15
j_call: TRBJ1-2
clone_size: NA
cdr3_nt: TGTGCCACCAGCAGAGGGGGGAGTAACTATGGCTACACCTTC
cdr3_aa: CATSRGGSNYGYTF

d_call: NA
v_call: TRBV27
j_call: TRBJ1-1
clone_size: NA
cdr3_nt: TGTGCCGCGAGGGGAGGACGTAATGCTGAAGCTTTCTTT
cdr3_aa: CAARGGRNAEAFF

d_call: TRBD2
v_call: TRBV18
j_call: TRBJ2-1
clone_size: NA
cdr3_nt: TGTGCCAGCTCACCCCTGGGACTAGTGATCAATGAGCAGTTCTTC
cdr3_aa: CASSPLGLVINEQFF

d_call: NA
v_call: TRBV7-8
j_call: TRBJ2-7
clone_size: NA
cdr3_nt: TGTGCCAGCAGCTTGGACATCGACTACGAGCAGTACTTC
cdr3_aa: CASSLDIDYEQYF

d_call: NA
v_call: TRBV10-2
j_call: TRBJ1-1
clone_size: NA
cdr3_nt: TGCGCCAGCAGAAAAGGAGGGGGGATGAACACTGAAGCTTTCTTT
cdr3_aa: CASRKGGGMNTEAFF

d_call: NA
v_call: TRBV6-5
j_call: TRBJ2-5
clone_size: NA
cdr3_nt: TGTGCCAGCAGTTACGGGTTAAAGGGGACCCAGTACTTC
cdr3_aa: CASSYGLKGTQYF

d_call: TRBD2
v_call: TRBV6-5
j_call: TRBJ2-7
clone_size: NA
cdr3_nt: TGTGCCAGCAGTTACCCAGAACTAGCGGGAGCCCTCGAGCAGTACTTC
cdr3_aa: CASSYPELAGALEQYF

d_call: NA
v_call: TRBV2
j_call: TRBJ1-2
clone_size: NA
cdr3_nt: TGTGCCAGCAGTGAACGTCGGGGGAATGGCTACACCTTC
cdr3_aa: CASSERRGNGYTF

d_call: TRBD2
v_call: TRBV6-5
j_call: TRBJ2-5
clone_size: NA
cdr3_nt: TGTGCCGTGGGGAGGGGACAAGAGACCCAGTACTTC
cdr3_aa: CAVGRGQETQYF

d_call: TRBD1
v_call: TRBV4-1
j_call: TRBJ1-6
clone_size: NA
cdr3_nt: TGCGCCAGCAGCCCGGGCCGACAGGGGTTGAGGAATTCACCCCTCCACTTT
cdr3_aa: CASSPGRQGLRNSPLHF